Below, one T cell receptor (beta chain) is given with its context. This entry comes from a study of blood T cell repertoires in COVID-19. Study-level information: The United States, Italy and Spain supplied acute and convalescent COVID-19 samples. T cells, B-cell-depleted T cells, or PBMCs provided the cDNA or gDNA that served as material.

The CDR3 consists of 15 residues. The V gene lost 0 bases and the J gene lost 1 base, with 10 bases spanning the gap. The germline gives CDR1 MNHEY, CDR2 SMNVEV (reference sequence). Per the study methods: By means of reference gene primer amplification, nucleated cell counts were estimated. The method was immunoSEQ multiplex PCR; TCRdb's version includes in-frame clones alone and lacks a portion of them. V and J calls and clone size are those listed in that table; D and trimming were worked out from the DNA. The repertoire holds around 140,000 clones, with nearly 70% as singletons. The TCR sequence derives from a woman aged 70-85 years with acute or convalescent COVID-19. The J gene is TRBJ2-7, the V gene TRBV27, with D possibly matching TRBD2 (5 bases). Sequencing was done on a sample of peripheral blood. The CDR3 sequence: CASSLSGGLSYEQYF. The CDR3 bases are TGTGCCAGCAGTTTATCCGGAGGCCTATCCTACGAGCAGTACTTC.